The rows below give T cell receptor beta chains drawn from one sample of a study of regulatory T cells in long-lasting Graves disease. In TCRdb, the multiplex PCR reads were re-called with MiXCR into one record per CDR3 protein. The sample contains 500,000 or so distinct CDR3 sequences, more than 15% of which appear only once. The same data also contributed to another study, on T cells in Graves' hyperthyroidism and ophthalmopathy.

The material sequenced was peripheral blood mononuclear cells (PBMCs), taken at new diagnosis, from a patient treated with antithyroid drugs. All receptors come from a woman aged 35-65 years with Graves disease. The CDR3 runs from the conserved cysteine through the conserved F or W. Each record gives: V gene, J gene, D gene, clone size, CDR3 DNA, CDR3 protein. A D gene is named only where the DNA matches it firmly. Not all rows give a size; the values are once, few, many and, for expanded clones, a class.

V gene: TRBV19; J gene: TRBJ1-4; D gene: -; clone size: many; CDR3 DNA: TGTGCCAGTAGTATCTCTGCAACTAATGAAAAACTGTTTTTT; CDR3 protein: CASSISATNEKLFF
V gene: TRBV30; J gene: TRBJ2-3; D gene: TRBD1; clone size: many; CDR3 DNA: TGTGCCTGGAGCCGACAGGGGGCTCGAGATACGCAGTATTTT; CDR3 protein: CAWSRQGARDTQYF
V gene: TRBV2; J gene: TRBJ2-7; D gene: -; clone size: many; CDR3 DNA: TGTGCCAGCACCGGGACCCTTGACTCCTACGAGCAGTACTTC; CDR3 protein: CASTGTLDSYEQYF
V gene: TRBV6-1; J gene: TRBJ1-1; D gene: TRBD1; clone size: many; CDR3 DNA: TGTGCCAGCAGTACCGACAGGGGAAATACTGAAGCTTTCTTT; CDR3 protein: CASSTDRGNTEAFF
V gene: TRBV6-5; J gene: TRBJ2-3; D gene: TRBD2; clone size: -; CDR3 DNA: TGTGCCAGCAGTTACTCGGTACGGCGGGGGGGTGCGGATACGCAGTATTTT; CDR3 protein: CASSYSVRRGGADTQYF
V gene: TRBV4-2; J gene: TRBJ1-2; D gene: -; clone size: many; CDR3 DNA: TGTGCCAGCAGCCTAACGGGGGAATTCGGGGGGAACTATGGCTACACCTTC; CDR3 protein: CASSLTGEFGGNYGYTF
V gene: TRBV9; J gene: TRBJ2-5; D gene: -; clone size: many; CDR3 DNA: TGTGCCAGCAGCGTCGGTCTGGAAGAGACCCAGTACTTC; CDR3 protein: CASSVGLEETQYF
V gene: TRBV14; J gene: TRBJ1-3; D gene: -; clone size: -; CDR3 DNA: TGTGCCAGCAGCCAGCGGAGACCGACCTCTGGAAACACCATATATTTT; CDR3 protein: CASSQRRPTSGNTIYF
V gene: TRBV28; J gene: TRBJ2-3; D gene: -; clone size: many; CDR3 DNA: TGTGCCAGCAGTTCAAGGGACCGCACAGATACGCAGTATTTT; CDR3 protein: CASSSRDRTDTQYF
V gene: TRBV5-4; J gene: TRBJ2-2; D gene: -; clone size: -; CDR3 DNA: TGTGCCAGCAGCTTGGATAATATGAACACCGGGGAGCTGTTTTTT; CDR3 protein: CASSLDNMNTGELFF
V gene: TRBV30; J gene: TRBJ2-7; D gene: -; clone size: many; CDR3 DNA: TGTGCCTGGAGGCCAACAGGGAACTACGAGCAGTACTTC; CDR3 protein: CAWRPTGNYEQYF
V gene: TRBV9; J gene: TRBJ2-1; D gene: -; clone size: few; CDR3 DNA: TGTGCCAGCAGCGCCCTAAAGGGTATCTCCTACAATGAGCAGTTCTTC; CDR3 protein: CASSALKGISYNEQFF
V gene: TRBV4-2; J gene: TRBJ2-7; D gene: -; clone size: -; CDR3 DNA: TGTGCCAGCAGCCAAGAGGGCAGACCTAGTACCTACGAGCAGTACTTC; CDR3 protein: CASSQEGRPSTYEQYF
V gene: TRBV6-1; J gene: TRBJ1-4; D gene: -; clone size: few; CDR3 DNA: TGTGCCAGCTGGGATGAAAAACTGTTTTTT; CDR3 protein: CASWDEKLFF
V gene: TRBV5-4; J gene: TRBJ1-3; D gene: TRBD1; clone size: -; CDR3 DNA: TGTGCCAGCAGCCAGGGACAGTCTGGAAACACCATATATTTT; CDR3 protein: CASSQGQSGNTIYF
V gene: TRBV7-9; J gene: TRBJ2-7; D gene: TRBD1; clone size: many; CDR3 DNA: TGTGCCAGCAGCTATTTGGGACAGTCCCCCTACGAGCAGTACTTC; CDR3 protein: CASSYLGQSPYEQYF
V gene: TRBV6-1; J gene: TRBJ1-2; D gene: -; clone size: many; CDR3 DNA: TGTGCCAGCAGTGAAGGGAGGGTCAACTATGGCTACACCTTC; CDR3 protein: CASSEGRVNYGYTF
V gene: TRBV30; J gene: TRBJ1-4; D gene: -; clone size: -; CDR3 DNA: TGTGCCTGGACACGCTCTACAACTAATGAAAAACTGTTTTTT; CDR3 protein: CAWTRSTTNEKLFF
V gene: TRBV24-1; J gene: TRBJ2-7; D gene: -; clone size: few; CDR3 DNA: TGTGCCACCAGTGACCCGAGTGACAGTCCCTACGAGCAGTACTTC; CDR3 protein: CATSDPSDSPYEQYF
V gene: TRBV12-3/TRBV12-4; J gene: TRBJ2-6; D gene: -; clone size: many; CDR3 DNA: TGTGCCAGCAGCCCGAGGGGGTCTGGGGCCAACGTCCTGACTTTC; CDR3 protein: CASSPRGSGANVLTF
V gene: TRBV12-5; J gene: TRBJ1-2; D gene: TRBD1; clone size: many; CDR3 DNA: TGTGCTAGTGGTTTGTACCCCTCCTCAGGGGGTGGAGGTGGCTACACCTTC; CDR3 protein: CASGLYPSSGGGGGYTF
V gene: TRBV18; J gene: TRBJ1-1; D gene: -; clone size: many; CDR3 DNA: TGTGCCAGCTCACTACAGGAGAAGAACACTGAAGCTCTCTTT; CDR3 protein: CASSLQEKNTEALF
V gene: TRBV6-2/TRBV6-3; J gene: TRBJ2-1; D gene: -; clone size: few; CDR3 DNA: TGTGCCAGCAGTTACATTCAGGGGCAAAACAATGAGCAGTTCTTC; CDR3 protein: CASSYIQGQNNEQFF
V gene: TRBV29-1; J gene: TRBJ2-3; D gene: TRBD2; clone size: -; CDR3 DNA: TGCAGCGTTGAAGGACTGGGACTAGCGGGAGATACGCAGTATTTT; CDR3 protein: CSVEGLGLAGDTQYF
V gene: TRBV28; J gene: TRBJ2-7; D gene: -; clone size: many; CDR3 DNA: TGTGCCAGCAGCAAACGGGGGGCAGCGTTTGGCGAGCAGTACTTC; CDR3 protein: CASSKRGAAFGEQYF
V gene: TRBV2; J gene: TRBJ2-1; D gene: -; clone size: many; CDR3 DNA: TGTGCCAGCATGCGGGAATCAAGCTCCTACAATGAGCAGTTCTTC; CDR3 protein: CASMRESSSYNEQFF
V gene: TRBV4-1; J gene: TRBJ1-2; D gene: TRBD1; clone size: many; CDR3 DNA: TGCGCCAGCAGCGAAACAGGGGTCAACTATGGCTACACCTTC; CDR3 protein: CASSETGVNYGYTF
V gene: TRBV19; J gene: TRBJ1-1; D gene: -; clone size: -; CDR3 DNA: TGTGCCAGTAGTATTTGGATCACACGGGATTGGAACACTGAAGCTTTCTTT; CDR3 protein: CASSIWITRDWNTEAFF